This paragraph covers one T cell receptor beta chain sequence. This sample is part of a study of blood T cell repertoires in COVID-19. Study context: PBMCs, B-cell-depleted T cells, or T cells were the source of the cDNA or gDNA that made up the material.

Source study methods: Counts of nucleated cells, estimated from reference gene primer amplification, were obtained. TCRdb's table, derived via immunoSEQ multiplex PCR, lists solely in-frame clones and lacks some. The V and J calls and clone size are taken from that table; D and trimming were inferred from the DNA. The sample includes 110,000 or so clones, approximately 90% of them seen just once. The CDR3 contains 14 residues. After removal of 10 bases from V and 1 base from J, the junction contained 8 bases not matched to a gene. The germline gives CDR1 LNHDA, CDR2 SQIVND (reference sequence). The chain has TRBV19 and TRBJ2-7; TRBD1 agrees at 9 bases. Sequencing was performed on peripheral blood. This TCR came from a human donor in a cohort sampled during active COVID-19. Here the CDR3 reads CATAGTGSSYEQYF. The CDR3 DNA reads TGTGCCACCGCCGGGACAGGGTCGTCCTACGAGCAGTACTTC.